Below are 7 T cell receptor beta chains sequenced from a single sample in a study of OX40 agonist ivuxolimab in advanced cancers. TCRdb keeps only in-frame clones here, not all; method: immunoSEQ multiplex PCR. The sample has under 90,000 clones; more than 80% are singletons. The source material was CD4+ or CD8+ T cells sorted from blood, sampled in a trial of the OX40 agonist ivuxolimab. These receptors originate from an adult with an advanced solid tumor such as melanoma, head and neck, liver or kidney cancer.

This clone was picked up one time. The rearrangement joins TRBV6-1 to TRBJ1-2; D unresolved. CDR1 is MNHNS and CDR2 is SASEGT in the germline V gene. The V end was cut by 1 base, the J end by 3 bases, with 9 bases between. This CDR3 contains 14 residues. CDR3 coding DNA: TGTGCCAGCAGTGAAGAGGGCATATACTATGGCTACACCTTC. Translated: CASSEEGIYYGYTF.

The sample holds a few counts of this clone. The chain combines TRBV19 with TRBJ1-1; D gene uncertain. Looked up from germline, CDR1 is LNHDA and CDR2 is SQIVND (reference sequence). V dropped 3 bases and J dropped 4 bases, with 12 bases sitting between them. CDR3 length: 14 residues. CDR3 in amino acids: CASSMTIAGTEAFF. The DNA of the CDR3 is TGTGCCAGTAGTATGACGATTGCGGGCACTGAAGCTTTCTTT.

The CDR3 protein is CASSLATGGSANYGYTF. CDR3 coding DNA: TGTGCCAGCAGTTTAGCGACAGGGGGTTCAGCTAACTATGGCTACACCTTC. J is TRBJ1-2 and V is TRBV28, with 9 nucleotides matching TRBD1. Trimming cost V 2 bases and J 0 bases; bases outside gene matches: 7. This CDR3 contains 17 residues. In germline, CDR1 is MDHEN, CDR2 SYDVKM.

This clone was detected only once. The V and J genes are TRBV6-6 and TRBJ2-7; 8 bases align to TRBD1. Losses at the gene ends were 5 bases for V and 0 bases for J; bases not matched to a gene: 6. The CDR3 has 15 residues. Germline CDR1 reads MNHNY; CDR2 reads SVGAGI (reference sequence). The CDR3 DNA is TGTGCCAGCAGTGACCGGGACAGGAGCTCCTACGAGCAGTACTTC. Encoded protein: CASSDRDRSSYEQYF.

The V and J genes are TRBV28 and TRBJ2-3; TRBD2 matches at 11 bases. Germline CDR1 is MDHEN and CDR2 is SYDVKM. J was trimmed by 5 bases and V by 3 bases; bases with no gene match: 4. This CDR3 spans 15 amino acids. CDR3 amino acids: CASSFLAGGQDTQYF. In DNA form, the CDR3 reads TGTGCCAGCAGTTTTTTAGCGGGGGGGCAAGATACGCAGTATTTT.

CDR3 sequence: CASSPLQGYNEQFF. CDR3 in DNA: TGTGCCAGCTCACCTCTACAGGGGTACAATGAGCAGTTCTTC. The chain carries TRBV18 and TRBJ2-1; 7 positions agree with TRBD1. CDR1 is KGHSH and CDR2 is LQKENI in the germline V gene. The CDR3 has 14 residues. Trimming cost V 3 bases and J 4 bases; bases outside gene matches: 3.

The genes are TRBV5-1 and TRBJ2-3; 11 bases match TRBD2. Per the germline V gene, CDR1 is SGHRS and CDR2 is YFSETQ. This CDR3 is 16 amino acids long. J gave up 0 bases and V 4 bases, and 4 bases lay outside the gene matches. CDR3: CASSLSGRASTDTQYF. For the CDR3, the DNA is TGCGCCAGCAGCCTTAGCGGGAGGGCTAGCACAGATACGCAGTATTTT. Based on the CDR3 plus reference TRBV5-1 and TRBJ2-3, the full variable domain is KAGVTQTPRYLIKTRGQQVTLSCSPISGHRSVSWYQQTPGQGLQFLFEYFSETQRNKGNFPGRFSGRQFSNSRSEMNVSTLELGDSALYLCASSLSGRASTDTQYFGPGTRLTVL.